This is a list of T cell receptor beta chains from one sample in a study of cytomegalovirus exposure and HLA in healthy donors. The table came from immunoSEQ multiplex PCR; TCRdb's copy has only in-frame clones and leaves some out. This table holds under 150,000 clones, 50% to 70% found once. The material sequenced was PBMCs. These receptors all come from a woman between 40 and 55 years old in good health and CMV-seropositive. CDR3s include the opening cysteine and the closing phenylalanine or tryptophan. Fields, in order: clone size, V gene, D gene, J gene, CDR3 protein, CDR3 DNA. A D gene is named only where the DNA matches it firmly. Clone size is shown for a subset of rows, as once, few, many or a class of expanded clone.

abundance: NA
v_gene: TRBV28
d_gene: NA
j_gene: TRBJ1-2
CDR3aa: CASGALLQPPNYGYTF
CDR3nt: TGTGCCAGCGGAGCCTTACTTCAGCCGCCTAACTATGGCTACACCTTC

abundance: NA
v_gene: TRBV4-3
d_gene: TRBD2
j_gene: TRBJ2-1
CDR3aa: CASSLQPGLGDNEQFF
CDR3nt: TGCGCCAGCAGCCTACAACCGGGACTAGGTGACAATGAGCAGTTCTTC

abundance: NA
v_gene: TRBV5-5
d_gene: TRBD1
j_gene: TRBJ2-1
CDR3aa: CASSRTGTNEQFF
CDR3nt: TGTGCCAGCAGCCGGACAGGGACCAATGAGCAGTTCTTC

abundance: once
v_gene: TRBV5-1
d_gene: TRBD1
j_gene: TRBJ2-5
CDR3aa: CASNRGQAQETQYF
CDR3nt: TGCGCCAGCAACCGGGGACAGGCACAAGAGACCCAGTACTTC

abundance: NA
v_gene: TRBV11-3
d_gene: NA
j_gene: TRBJ2-1
CDR3aa: CASSLGVIVDSSYNEQFF
CDR3nt: TGTGCCAGCAGCTTAGGGGTAATTGTTGACAGCTCCTACAATGAGCAGTTCTTC

abundance: NA
v_gene: TRBV28
d_gene: NA
j_gene: TRBJ2-2
CDR3aa: CASSPWRPIGELFF
CDR3nt: TGTGCCAGCAGTCCCTGGAGGCCCATCGGGGAGCTGTTTTTT

abundance: NA
v_gene: TRBV19
d_gene: NA
j_gene: TRBJ1-5
CDR3aa: CASSLDAGGNQPQHF
CDR3nt: TGTGCCAGTAGTCTCGATGCTGGAGGCAATCAGCCCCAGCATTTT

abundance: NA
v_gene: TRBV6-5
d_gene: NA
j_gene: TRBJ2-7
CDR3aa: CASSYSGNYEQYF
CDR3nt: TGTGCCAGCAGTTACTCGGGTAACTACGAGCAGTACTTC

abundance: NA
v_gene: TRBV9
d_gene: NA
j_gene: TRBJ2-7
CDR3aa: CASSPSSIEGNLYEQYF
CDR3nt: TGTGCCAGCAGCCCATCCTCCATTGAGGGAAACCTCTACGAGCAGTACTTC

abundance: few
v_gene: TRBV7-8
d_gene: NA
j_gene: TRBJ2-7
CDR3aa: CASSLDSGVEQYF
CDR3nt: TGTGCCAGCAGCTTAGATTCGGGGGTCGAGCAGTACTTC

abundance: NA
v_gene: TRBV27
d_gene: TRBD2
j_gene: TRBJ2-3
CDR3aa: CASLDRSGAFTDTQYF
CDR3nt: TGTGCCAGCCTAGATCGTAGCGGGGCATTCACAGATACGCAGTATTTT

abundance: NA
v_gene: TRBV7-8
d_gene: TRBD2
j_gene: TRBJ2-7
CDR3aa: CASSLGGGYEQYF
CDR3nt: TGTGCCAGCAGCTTAGGGGGGGGCTACGAGCAGTACTTC

abundance: NA
v_gene: TRBV5-1
d_gene: NA
j_gene: TRBJ2-7
CDR3aa: CASSWLWGDRYEQYF
CDR3nt: TGCGCCAGCAGTTGGCTATGGGGGGATCGCTACGAGCAGTACTTC

abundance: once
v_gene: TRBV4-1
d_gene: NA
j_gene: TRBJ1-5
CDR3aa: CASSRGEAVVGQPQHF
CDR3nt: TGCGCCAGCAGCCGCGGGGAGGCTGTTGTCGGTCAGCCCCAGCATTTT

abundance: NA
v_gene: TRBV29-1
d_gene: TRBD2
j_gene: TRBJ2-1
CDR3aa: CSVPTSGDSPPLRSYNEQFF
CDR3nt: TGCAGCGTACCGACTAGCGGGGACTCTCCCCCCCTTCGCTCCTACAATGAGCAGTTCTTC

abundance: NA
v_gene: TRBV27
d_gene: TRBD2
j_gene: TRBJ2-2
CDR3aa: CASSEGLATGELFF
CDR3nt: TGTGCCAGCAGCGAGGGACTAGCCACCGGGGAGCTGTTTTTT

abundance: NA
v_gene: TRBV5-6
d_gene: NA
j_gene: TRBJ2-1
CDR3aa: CASSLMVSRYNEQFF
CDR3nt: TGTGCCAGCAGCTTGATGGTCTCCAGATACAATGAGCAGTTCTTC

abundance: NA
v_gene: TRBV19
d_gene: TRBD2
j_gene: TRBJ2-1
CDR3aa: CASGIPGTRRSSEQFF
CDR3nt: TGTGCCAGTGGCATCCCCGGGACTAGAAGGTCTAGTGAGCAGTTCTTC

abundance: few
v_gene: TRBV7-3
d_gene: NA
j_gene: TRBJ1-1
CDR3aa: CASSLGGGGGWTEAFF
CDR3nt: TGTGCCAGCAGCTTAGGTGGTGGCGGCGGGTGGACTGAAGCTTTCTTT

abundance: NA
v_gene: TRBV7-2
d_gene: TRBD2
j_gene: TRBJ2-7
CDR3aa: CASSSPIAGGPYEQYF
CDR3nt: TGTGCCAGCAGCTCTCCAATAGCGGGAGGGCCCTACGAGCAGTACTTC

abundance: NA
v_gene: TRBV5-1
d_gene: TRBD2
j_gene: TRBJ2-1
CDR3aa: CASSPGGDFNEQFF
CDR3nt: TGCGCCAGCAGCCCGGGGGGAGATTTCAATGAGCAGTTCTTC

abundance: NA
v_gene: TRBV27
d_gene: TRBD1
j_gene: TRBJ2-1
CDR3aa: CASTHQGALGQFF
CDR3nt: TGTGCCAGCACTCACCAGGGGGCCCTGGGGCAGTTCTTC

abundance: NA
v_gene: TRBV5-4
d_gene: NA
j_gene: TRBJ2-2
CDR3aa: CASSLSGLANTGELFF
CDR3nt: TGTGCCAGCAGCTTGTCGGGGTTGGCGAACACCGGGGAGCTGTTTTTT

abundance: NA
v_gene: TRBV6-1
d_gene: TRBD1
j_gene: TRBJ2-3
CDR3aa: CASSTGTGWIDTQYF
CDR3nt: TGTGCCAGCAGTACCGGGACAGGATGGATAGATACGCAGTATTTT

abundance: few
v_gene: TRBV6-6
d_gene: TRBD2
j_gene: TRBJ2-7
CDR3aa: CASSYSGATTYEQYF
CDR3nt: TGTGCCAGCAGTTACAGCGGGGCAACTACCTACGAGCAGTACTTC